These 32 T cell receptor beta chains were all obtained from the same sample, sequenced in a study of blood T cells in healthy people across ages. A second 7 to 11 cycle PCR used barcoded and J-beta primers. TCRdb re-derived calls from the 5' RACE reads in MiXCR, one entry per CDR3 protein. Among roughly 1.7 million distinct CDR3 sequences, about 35% were seen once, and the ten largest hold about 11%. Sequencing was done on a sample of blood. The origin of the receptors is a young woman in good health.

This chain connects TRBV7-9 to TRBJ1-4, with D unclear. CDR3 length: 13 residues. Germline lookup yields CDR1 SEHNR and CDR2 FQNEAQ (reference sequence). Trimming cost V 1 base and J 8 bases, with 8 bases left between them. The CDR3 region has the DNA TGTGCCAGCAGCTTAGGTTTTGGAGAAAAACTGTTTTTT. Encoded protein: CASSLGFGEKLFF.

CDR3: CASSVTSTNTGELFF. The CDR3 coding sequence is TGTGCCAGCAGCGTAACAAGCACGAACACCGGGGAGCTGTTTTTT. This chain links TRBV9 with TRBJ2-2; D uncertain. Trimming took off 1 base at V and 0 bases at J, with 7 bases between the two ends. The CDR3 has 15 residues. The germline gives CDR1 SGDLS, CDR2 YYNGEE.

This clonotype was counted only a few times. V and J are TRBV9 and TRBJ2-7, with unresolved D. Germline V gene lookup returns CDR1 SGDLS and CDR2 YYNGEE. CDR3 length equals 14 residues. Trimming left V 0 bases short and J 2 bases short, with 9 bases between. CDR3 DNA: TGTGCCAGCAGCGTAGGTCCTACAGCCTACGAGCAGTACTTC. Its translation is CASSVGPTAYEQYF.

This clonotype was recorded many times. This chain connects TRBV7-9 to TRBJ2-3; possibly TRBD1 or TRBD2 for D (5 bases each). CDR3 length: 14 residues. Germline V lookup: CDR1 SEHNR, CDR2 FQNEAQ (reference sequence). The germline V and J ends were trimmed by 3 bases and 1 base, with 8 bases remaining between them. The CDR3 here is CASSFLGGTDTQYF. CDR3 DNA: TGTGCCAGCAGCTTTTTGGGGGGCACAGATACGCAGTATTTT.

The chain uses TRBV9 and TRBJ2-5, with D possibly being TRBD1 (5 bases). The CDR3 runs to 14 residues. V was clipped by 1 base and J by 1 base, with 8 bases between them. The germline V gene has CDR1 SGDLS and CDR2 YYNGEE. The CDR3 DNA sequence: TGTGCCAGCAGCGTAAAGCAGGGCCAAGAGACCCAGTACTTC. The encoded protein is CASSVKQGQETQYF.

The J gene is TRBJ1-4, the V gene TRBV6-1; no clear D. Between the trimmed V and J ends, which lost 8 bases and 6 bases, there was a span of 16 bases. The germline gives CDR1 MNHNS, CDR2 SASEGT. This CDR3 contains 14 residues. CDR3 nucleotide sequence: TGTGCCAGCGGCGTGGGAAGAATTGATGAAAAACTGTTTTTT. It yields the protein CASGVGRIDEKLFF.

The chain is built from TRBV29-1 and TRBJ1-2; 7 bases line up with TRBD1. V lost 2 bases to trimming and J lost 2 bases; unmatched junction nucleotides: 5. The CDR3 length is 14 residues. Germline V CDR1 and CDR2: SQVTM, ANQGSEA. CDR3 bases: TGCAGCGTTGAATTGGGAGGGGGCAACTATGGCTACACCTTC. It encodes CSVELGGGNYGYTF.

This chain uses TRBV3-1 with TRBJ2-3; 8 bases map to TRBD1. This CDR3 has 15 residues. Germline V gene data show CDR1 as LGHDT and CDR2 as YNNKEL (reference sequence). V was clipped by 4 bases and J by 5 bases; unmatched bases: 8. The DNA of the CDR3 is TGTGCCAGCAGCCGCCAGGGGGCGCAGGGAGATACGCAGTATTTT. Translated: CASSRQGAQGDTQYF.

This clonotype came up many times. The rearrangement links TRBV7-9 to TRBJ2-1, with 7 bases fitting TRBD2. CDR3 length: 15 amino acids. Looked up from germline, CDR1 is SEHNR and CDR2 is FQNEAQ (reference sequence). V lost 1 base to trimming and J lost 12 bases; unmatched junction nucleotides: 12. CDR3 amino acids: CASSLDGGGQNRQFF. The CDR3 DNA reads TGTGCCAGCAGCTTAGATGGCGGGGGTCAGAATCGGCAGTTCTTC.

Of note for this clonotype: One end of the junction fails to match germline, which may point to a read error. The chain uses TRBV5-1 and TRBJ2-1; 7 bases align to TRBD1. The CDR3 covers 14 residues. CDR1 and CDR2 (germline): SGHRS, YFSETQ. The CDR3 region is CASSLLPTGNERFF. In DNA form, the CDR3 reads TGCGCCAGCAGCTTGCTCCCGACAGGGAATGAGCGGTTCTTC.

This clonotype was seen a few times. The chain recombines TRBV5-1 with TRBJ2-3, with 10 bases matching TRBD2. This CDR3 spans 15 amino acids. Germline CDR1 reads SGHRS; CDR2 reads YFSETQ. V was pared by 0 bases and J by 11 bases, with 9 bases of the junction left unmatched. The CDR3 loop is CASSLASGGTIGQYF. The CDR3 DNA reads as TGCGCCAGCAGCTTGGCTAGCGGGGGCACGATCGGGCAGTATTTT.

Only one count was recorded for this clonotype. The rearrangement uses TRBV5-1 and TRBJ2-5; D assignment may be TRBD1 or TRBD2 (5 bases each). Germline CDR1 reads SGHRS; CDR2 reads YFSETQ. The CDR3 covers 15 residues. V was clipped by 3 bases and J by 5 bases, with 17 bases between them. CDR3 loop: CASSSSRGERETQYF. Written as DNA, the CDR3 is TGCGCCAGCAGCTCCTCCAGAGGGGAAAGGGAGACCCAGTACTTC.

This clonotype has only a few counts. The rearrangement uses TRBV27 and TRBJ2-1, with TRBD1 as a possible D gene (6 bases). Trimming pared 10 bases from V and 0 bases from J, leaving 10 bases between. This CDR3 contains 13 residues. The germline V gene has CDR1 MNHEY and CDR2 SMNVEV (reference sequence). As DNA, the CDR3 is TGTGCCACCACAGGGACCTCCTACAATGAGCAGTTCTTC. It codes for CATTGTSYNEQFF.

The chain joins TRBV5-1 to TRBJ2-5; TRBD1 is a possible D gene (6 bases). Germline V CDR1 and CDR2: SGHRS, YFSETQ. V was pared by 1 base and J by 6 bases, with 16 bases between. The CDR3 runs to 15 residues. CDR3 amino acids: CASSLLGAVQKTQYF. The CDR3 DNA reads TGCGCCAGCAGCTTGCTGGGGGCAGTGCAAAAGACCCAGTACTTC. Supplemented by reference TRBV5-1 and TRBJ2-5, the full variable domain reads KAGVTQTPRYLIKTRGQQVTLSCSPISGHRSVSWYQQTPGQGLQFLFEYFSETQRNKGNFPGRFSGRQFSNSRSEMNVSTLELGDSALYLCASSLLGAVQKTQYFGPGTRLLVL.

This clonotype occurred a few times. The rearrangement joins TRBV6-1 to TRBJ2-5, with a tentative D call TRBD1 (6 bases). Germline V gene data show CDR1 as MNHNS and CDR2 as SASEGT. This CDR3 has 11 residues. V lost 4 bases, J lost 9 bases, and 9 bases lay in between. CDR3 residues: CASSGGGPQYF. CDR3 nucleotides: TGTGCCAGCAGTGGTGGGGGCCCCCAGTACTTC.

This clonotype has only a few counts. The J gene is TRBJ2-7, the V gene TRBV7-9; D may be TRBD1 (6 bases). From germline, CDR1 is SEHNR and CDR2 FQNEAQ (reference sequence). Trimming left V 5 bases short and J 3 bases short, with 20 bases between. The CDR3 extends over 16 amino acids. The CDR3 nucleotides are TGTGCCAGCAGCCCAAATTTGAATGACAGGAGCTACGAGCAGTACTTC. Translated: CASSPNLNDRSYEQYF.

The V gene is TRBV27, the J gene TRBJ2-4; D remains ambiguous. TRBJ2-7 explains the end of the DNA better; the J call may be wrong. There are 15 residues in the CDR3. CDR1 and CDR2 from the germline V gene are MNHEY and SMNVEV (reference sequence). This CDR3 reads CASSQVPLFGYEQYF. As DNA, the CDR3 is TGTGCCAGCAGTCAGGTACCTCTTTTTGGGTACGAGCAGTACTTC.

This clonotype has more than one count but fewer than ten. As DNA, the CDR3 is TGCGCCAGCAGCTGGGGTTCGGGAGGACAAGAGACCCAGTACTTC. This encodes CASSWGSGGQETQYF. The J gene is TRBJ2-5, the V gene TRBV5-1, with 7 bases fitting TRBD2. V lost 3 bases, J lost 2 bases, and 7 bases stayed unmatched. CDR3 length equals 15 residues. Germline V gene data show CDR1 as SGHRS and CDR2 as YFSETQ.

This clonotype was recorded a few times. The J gene is TRBJ1-3, the V gene TRBV7-9; D perhaps matches TRBD1 (5 bases). The CDR3 loop spans 16 amino acids. Trimming removed 5 bases from V and 0 bases from J, with 14 bases in between. Germline V gene data show CDR1 as SEHNR and CDR2 as FQNEAQ (reference sequence). CDR3 amino acids: CASSGGPKRSGNTIYF. The CDR3 region has the DNA TGTGCCAGCAGCGGGGGACCGAAACGCTCTGGAAACACCATATATTTT.

In its sample, this clonotype was seen once. The genes are TRBV5-3 and TRBJ2-1, with D possibly being TRBD2 (6 bases). TRBV5-3 is given ORF status, its function remaining uncertain. Trimming removed 1 base at V and 2 bases at J, with 10 bases between. The CDR3 contains 15 residues. CDR3 nucleotide sequence: TGTGCCAGAAGCTTGTCCGGGGGTCCCTACAATGAGCAGTTCTTC. Translating it yields CARSLSGGPYNEQFF.

The chain carries TRBV6-6 and TRBJ2-3; TRBD1 is a possible D gene (6 bases). V was trimmed by 6 bases and J by 0 bases, leaving 16 bases between them. The length of the CDR3 is 16 residues. The germline CDR1 and CDR2 sequences are MNHNY and SVGAGI (reference sequence). The chain's CDR3 is CASRMFRQASTDTQYF. The CDR3 DNA reads as TGTGCCAGCAGAATGTTTAGACAGGCTAGCACAGATACGCAGTATTTT.

The V call is TRBV7-6, the J call TRBJ2-6; TRBD1 agrees at 10 bases. Trimming cost V 1 base and J 2 bases; bases outside gene matches: 11. In germline, CDR1 is SGHVS, CDR2 FNYEAQ. CDR3 length: 20 amino acids. CDR3 sequence reads: CASSLELTGGWGTGANVLTF. For the CDR3, the DNA is TGTGCCAGCAGCTTAGAACTGACAGGGGGCTGGGGAACTGGGGCCAACGTCCTGACTTTC. The full variable domain, its missing parts supplied by reference TRBV7-6 and TRBJ2-6, is GAGVSQSPRYKVTKRGQDVALRCDPISGHVSLYWYRQALGQGPEFLTYFNYEAQQDKSGLPNDRFSAERPEGSISTLTIQRTEQRDSAMYRCASSLELTGGWGTGANVLTFGAGSRLTVL.

The CDR3 nucleotides read TGTGCCAGCAGTTCCCCTAGCGGGAGGGCCCCCTTAGCCAAAAACATTCAGTACTTC. It translates to CASSSPSGRAPLAKNIQYF. The chain uses TRBV6-5 and TRBJ2-4, with 12 nucleotides matching TRBD2. The germline gives CDR1 MNHEY, CDR2 SVGAGI. CDR3 length: 19 residues. J was trimmed by 0 bases and V by 4 bases; bases with no gene match: 10.

This clonotype appeared a few times. The J gene is TRBJ2-7, the V gene TRBV3-1, with TRBD1 matching over 8 bases. The length of the CDR3 is 14 residues. Looked up from germline, CDR1 is LGHDT and CDR2 is YNNKEL (reference sequence). V lost 5 bases, J lost 2 bases, and 5 bases stayed unmatched. The DNA of the CDR3 is TGTGCCAGCAGCTACAGGGGGGCAGCCTACGAGCAGTACTTC. This translates into CASSYRGAAYEQYF.

This clonotype has only a few counts. The CDR3 DNA follows: TGTGCCAGCAGCCTGACCCTAGCGGGAGTTTCCGAGCAGTACTTC. Its protein is CASSLTLAGVSEQYF. The V and J genes are TRBV7-9 and TRBJ2-7; 10 bases are a match to TRBD2. Looked up from germline, CDR1 is SEHNR and CDR2 is FQNEAQ (reference sequence). The J segment lost 6 bases and the V segment lost 5 bases, leaving 10 bases of the junction unmatched. The CDR3 loop spans 15 amino acids.

This chain connects TRBV6-2 or TRBV6-3 to TRBJ2-5; maybe TRBD1 (5 bases). The J call may be incorrect, as the DNA end agrees better with TRBJ2-7. Per germline, CDR1 MNHEY and CDR2 SVGEGT. The CDR3 is made up of 14 amino acids. The CDR3 sequence: CASSQDSRPYEQYF. The CDR3 region has the DNA TGTGCCAGCAGTCAAGACAGTCGCCCCTACGAGCAGTACTTC.

This chain uses TRBV5-1 with TRBJ2-3, with 7 bases aligning to TRBD1. The J segment lost 8 bases and the V segment lost 4 bases, leaving 10 bases of the junction unmatched. The CDR3 loop spans 14 amino acids. CDR1 and CDR2 (germline): SGHRS, YFSETQ. CDR3 bases: TGCGCCAGCAGCCAGGGGACAGTTGGGGGTACGCAGTATTTT. Protein sequence: CASSQGTVGGTQYF.

The chain is built from TRBV6-6 and TRBJ2-7; 12 nucleotides line up with TRBD1. The germline CDR1 and CDR2 sequences are MNHNY and SVGAGI (reference sequence). With 5 bases clipped from V and 2 bases from J, the junction kept 7 bases outside the gene matches. This CDR3 has 16 residues. Here the CDR3 reads CASSPSGQGAAYEQYF. In DNA, the CDR3 is TGTGCCAGCAGTCCGTCGGGACAGGGGGCAGCCTACGAGCAGTACTTC.

The chain carries TRBV20-1 and TRBJ1-2; possibly TRBD1 for D (5 bases). CDR1 is DFQATT, CDR2 SNEGSKA, per germline (reference sequence). The CDR3 totals 19 residues. V gave up 1 base and J gave up 4 bases, with 28 bases separating them. The CDR3 region is CSARARAGRGRQSSYGYTF. CDR3 bases: TGCAGTGCTAGAGCAAGGGCGGGACGAGGGAGGCAGTCAAGCTATGGCTACACCTTC.

The V and J genes are TRBV20-1 and TRBJ2-7; unclear D gene. Per germline, CDR1 DFQATT and CDR2 SNEGSKA (reference sequence). The CDR3 length is 10 residues. Trimming removed 5 bases at V and 2 bases at J, with 4 bases between. CDR3 in DNA: TGCAGTGCTTGGACCTACGAGCAGTACTTC. It encodes CSAWTYEQYF.

This clonotype was detected many times. The rearrangement joins TRBV2 to TRBJ2-7; the match to TRBD1 covers 7 bases. Germline V gives CDR1 SNHLY, CDR2 FYNNEI. This CDR3 has 12 residues. The ends lost 5 bases at V and 6 bases at J; junction bases unmatched: 4. CDR3: CASSYDRVEQYF. The CDR3 nucleotides are TGTGCCAGCAGTTATGACAGGGTCGAGCAGTACTTC.

The sample holds many counts of this clonotype. The chain uses TRBV10-3 and TRBJ2-3; D is possibly TRBD1 or TRBD2 (5 bases each). This CDR3 region has 18 residues. The V end was cut by 2 bases, the J end by 1 base, with 19 bases between. Germline CDR1 ENHRY, CDR2 SYGVKD. This CDR3 is CAISEEGPVGGRTDTQYF. The DNA for the CDR3 is TGTGCCATCAGTGAGGAGGGACCGGTAGGCGGCCGCACAGATACGCAGTATTTT.